These 10 T cell receptor beta chains share one sample of origin, sequenced in a study of shared clonotypes between healthy human individuals. Profiled with immunoSEQ multiplex PCR; TCRdb holds only in-frame clones, not every one. Seen here are around 700,000 clones, less than 85% observed once, and the top ten hold 1.5% to 2%. Source material: memory CD4+ T cells sorted from blood. Subset in this sample: CD45RA-negative fraction. Every receptor here comes from a woman aged 25 to 39 in good health.

This clone was observed many times. J is TRBJ2-7 and V is TRBV7-9; D ambiguous. Germline V gene sequence: CDR1 SEHNR, CDR2 FQNEAQ (reference sequence). CDR3 length: 14 amino acids. V was clipped by 4 bases and J by 3 bases, with 13 bases between them. In DNA form, the CDR3 reads TGTGCCAGCAGCTCAAAGCTAAGCGTCTACGAGCAGTACTTC. Protein: CASSSKLSVYEQYF. The full variable domain, with the rest looked up from reference TRBV7-9 and TRBJ2-7, is DTGVSQNPRHKITKRGQNVTFRCDPISEHNRLYWYRQTLGQGPEFLTYFQNEAQLEKSRLLSDRFSAERPKGSFSTLEIQRTEQGDSAMYLCASSSKLSVYEQYFGPGTRLTVT.

The chain uses TRBV5-1 and TRBJ2-3; TRBD1 matches at 9 bases. J gave up 2 bases and V 5 bases, and 3 bases lay outside the gene matches. The CDR3 consists of 14 residues. The germline V gene encodes CDR1 SGHRS and CDR2 YFSETQ. CDR3 coding DNA: TGCGCCAGCAGATTACAGGGGGCCACAGATACGCAGTATTTT. Encoded protein: CASRLQGATDTQYF.

As regards this clone: In the same sample, other DNA sequences code for this CDR3. This chain joins TRBV5-1 and TRBJ2-1, with TRBD2 as a possible D gene (6 bases). The germline V and J ends were trimmed by 4 bases and 2 bases, with 13 bases remaining between them. This CDR3 region has 15 residues. Germline V gene lookup returns CDR1 SGHRS and CDR2 YFSETQ. CDR3 protein: CASSLASGAYNEQFF. Written as DNA, the CDR3 is TGCGCCAGCAGCCTAGCGTCGGGAGCCTACAATGAGCAGTTCTTC.

The chain employs TRBV11-2 and TRBJ1-5, with a weak D call TRBD1 (5 bases). Trimming left V 0 bases short and J 2 bases short, with 8 bases between. The CDR3 length is 15 residues. Germline assignment: CDR1 SGHAT and CDR2 FQNNGV. For the CDR3, the DNA is TGTGCCAGCAGCTTAGATGGGGCGCGCAATCAGCCCCAGCATTTT. Its translation: CASSLDGARNQPQHF.

The CDR3 region has the DNA TGTGCCAGCAGTGCCGCGAGGGGAGATGAGCAGTACTTC. Protein: CASSAARGDEQYF. This chain joins TRBV6-1 and TRBJ2-7; D tentatively fits TRBD1 or TRBD2 (5 bases each). Germline values: CDR1 MNHNS, CDR2 SASEGT. This CDR3 comprises 13 residues. Between the trimmed V and J ends, which lost 4 bases and 7 bases, there was a span of 14 bases.

This clone has more than one count but fewer than ten. The chain employs TRBV5-4 and TRBJ2-3, with 12 bases identical to TRBD2. The V and J ends lost 4 bases and 2 bases, in that order; junction bases with no gene match: 8. Germline-derived CDR1 and CDR2 are SGHNT and YYREEE (reference sequence). This CDR3 is 17 amino acids long. CDR3 loop: CASSPWTSGVFTDTQYF. CDR3 bases: TGTGCCAGCAGCCCCTGGACTAGCGGGGTGTTCACAGATACGCAGTATTTT.

This clone has only one observation. The chain recombines TRBV19 with TRBJ2-2, with a possible D match to TRBD2 (5 bases). The CDR3 runs to 11 residues. The germline V and J ends were trimmed by 8 bases and 5 bases, with 6 bases remaining between them. The germline V gene has CDR1 LNHDA and CDR2 SQIVND (reference sequence). CDR3 loop: CASRGTGELFF. The CDR3 DNA reads as TGTGCCAGTCGCGGGACCGGGGAGCTGTTTTTT.

The count of this clone is one. The chain carries TRBV5-4 and TRBJ1-2; tentatively, D is TRBD1 (5 bases). The CDR3 loop spans 13 amino acids. The V and J ends lost 4 bases and 2 bases respectively, with 9 bases between them. Germline V gene data show CDR1 as SGHNT and CDR2 as YYREEE (reference sequence). CDR3 coding DNA: TGTGCCAGCAGCCAAGACAGCAACTATGGCTACACCTTC. Translation: CASSQDSNYGYTF.

The chain combines TRBV5-5 with TRBJ2-5, with 9 bases matching TRBD1. Per the germline V gene, CDR1 is SGHKS and CDR2 is YYEKEE (reference sequence). This CDR3 spans 14 amino acids. V was clipped by 3 bases and J by 4 bases; unmatched bases: 4. This chain's CDR3 is CASSYPTGGETQYF. The CDR3 DNA reads TGTGCCAGCAGCTATCCGACAGGGGGAGAGACCCAGTACTTC.

The chain employs TRBV7-9 and TRBJ2-5; 7 bases match TRBD2. The J call may not be correct, given that the DNA end is closer to TRBJ2-7. The CDR3 contains 15 residues. CDR1 is SEHNR and CDR2 is FQNEAQ in the germline V gene (reference sequence). The CDR3 protein is CASSVGRESSYEQYF. Written as DNA, the CDR3 is TGTGCCAGCAGCGTGGGGCGGGAGAGCTCCTACGAGCAGTACTTC.